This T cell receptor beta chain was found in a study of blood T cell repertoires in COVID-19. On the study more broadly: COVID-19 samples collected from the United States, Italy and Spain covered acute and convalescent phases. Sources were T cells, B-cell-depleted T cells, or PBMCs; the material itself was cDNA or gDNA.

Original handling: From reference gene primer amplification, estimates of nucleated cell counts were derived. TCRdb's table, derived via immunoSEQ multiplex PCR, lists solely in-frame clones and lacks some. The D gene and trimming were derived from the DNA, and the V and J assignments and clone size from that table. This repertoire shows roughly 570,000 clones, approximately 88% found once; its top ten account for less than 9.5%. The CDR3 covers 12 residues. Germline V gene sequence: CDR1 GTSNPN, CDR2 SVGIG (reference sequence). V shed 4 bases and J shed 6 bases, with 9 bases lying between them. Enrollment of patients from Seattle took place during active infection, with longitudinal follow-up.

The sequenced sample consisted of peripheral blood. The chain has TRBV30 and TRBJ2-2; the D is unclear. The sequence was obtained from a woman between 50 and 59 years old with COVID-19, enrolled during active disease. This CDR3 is CAWTLPPGELFF. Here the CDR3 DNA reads TGTGCCTGGACCCTCCCCCCCGGGGAGCTGTTTTTT.